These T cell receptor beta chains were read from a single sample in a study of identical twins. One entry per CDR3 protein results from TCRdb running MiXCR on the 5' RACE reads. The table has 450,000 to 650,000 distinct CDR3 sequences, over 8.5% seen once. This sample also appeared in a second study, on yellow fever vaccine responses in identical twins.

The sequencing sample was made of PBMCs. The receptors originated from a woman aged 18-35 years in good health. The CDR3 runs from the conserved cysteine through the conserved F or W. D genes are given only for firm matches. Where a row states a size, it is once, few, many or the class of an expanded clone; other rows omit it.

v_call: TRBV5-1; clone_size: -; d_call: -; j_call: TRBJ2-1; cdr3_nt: TGCGCCAGCAGCTTCCAAGCAACTAGCTCCTACAATGAGCAGTTCTTC; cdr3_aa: CASSFQATSSYNEQFF
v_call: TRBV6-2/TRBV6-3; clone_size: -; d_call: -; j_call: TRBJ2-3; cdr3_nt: TGTGCCAGCAGTACGGTGGGAGCTCGAGATACGCAGTATTTT; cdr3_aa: CASSTVGARDTQYF
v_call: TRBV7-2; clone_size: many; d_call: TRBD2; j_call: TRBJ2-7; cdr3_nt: TGTGCCAGCAGACCTAGCGGGGGGTCCCTTATAGACGAGCAGTACTTC; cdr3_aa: CASRPSGGSLIDEQYF
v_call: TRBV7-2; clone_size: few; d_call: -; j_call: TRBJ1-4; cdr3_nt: TGTGCCAGCAGCTTCAGGGGAGGGCGTGAAAAACTGTTTTTT; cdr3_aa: CASSFRGGREKLFF
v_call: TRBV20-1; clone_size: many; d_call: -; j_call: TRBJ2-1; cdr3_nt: TGCAGTGCTAGAGGGGGCATTGGTATGACTGATGAGCAGTTCTTC; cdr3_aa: CSARGGIGMTDEQFF
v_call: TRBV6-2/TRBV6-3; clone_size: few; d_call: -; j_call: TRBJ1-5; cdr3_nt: TGTGCCAGCAGTTACTCGACGTACGGTCAGCCCCAGCATTTT; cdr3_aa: CASSYSTYGQPQHF
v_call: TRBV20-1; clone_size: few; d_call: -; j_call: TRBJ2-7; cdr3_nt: TGCAGTGCTAGAGATCAGGCATTAAGCTCCTACGAGCAGTACTTC; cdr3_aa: CSARDQALSSYEQYF
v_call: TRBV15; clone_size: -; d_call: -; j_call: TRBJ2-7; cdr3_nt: TGTGCCACCAGCAGAGGTCAAGAGTACGAGCAGTACTTC; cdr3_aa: CATSRGQEYEQYF
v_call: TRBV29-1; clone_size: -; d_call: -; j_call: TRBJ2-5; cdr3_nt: TGCAGCGTTGGAGGGGGGGAAGAGACCCAGTACTTC; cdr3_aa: CSVGGGEETQYF
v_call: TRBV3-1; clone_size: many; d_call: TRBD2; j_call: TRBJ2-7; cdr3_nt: TGTGCCAGCAGCCAAGAAGGGTTGCGTATCGGGAGGGTCCTCTACGAGCAGTACTTC; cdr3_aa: CASSQEGLRIGRVLYEQYF
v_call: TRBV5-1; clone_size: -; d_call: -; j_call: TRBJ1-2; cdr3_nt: TGCGCCAGCAGCCCCAGCTCCTATTTTGGCTACACCTTC; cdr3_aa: CASSPSSYFGYTF
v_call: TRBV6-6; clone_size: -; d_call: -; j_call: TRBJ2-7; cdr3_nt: TGTGCCAGCAAGGATGTTGCCGAGCAGTACTTC; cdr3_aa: CASKDVAEQYF
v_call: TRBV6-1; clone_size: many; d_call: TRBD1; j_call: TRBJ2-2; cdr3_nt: TGTGCCAGCAGTCGACAGGGGGCGCAAGGCGGGGAGCTGTTTTTT; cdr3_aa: CASSRQGAQGGELFF
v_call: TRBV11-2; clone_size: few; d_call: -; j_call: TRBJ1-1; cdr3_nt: TGTGCCAGCAGCCCCAGGGGCAGCTTGAACACTGAAGCTTTCTTT; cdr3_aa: CASSPRGSLNTEAFF
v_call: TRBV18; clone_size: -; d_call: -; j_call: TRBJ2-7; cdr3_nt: TGTGCCAGCTCACCACCTGCGGGCTCCCCCTACGAGCAGTACTTC; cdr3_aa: CASSPPAGSPYEQYF
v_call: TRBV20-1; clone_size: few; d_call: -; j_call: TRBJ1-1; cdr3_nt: TGCAGTGCTAGAACAGGGACCCTTGAAGCTTTCTTT; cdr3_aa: CSARTGTLEAFF
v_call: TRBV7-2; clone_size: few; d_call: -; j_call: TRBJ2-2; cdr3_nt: TGTGCCAGCAGCTTAACTTTACGGAGGGCCGGGGAGCTGTTTTTT; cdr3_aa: CASSLTLRRAGELFF
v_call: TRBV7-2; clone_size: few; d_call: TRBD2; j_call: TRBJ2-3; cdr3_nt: TGTGCCAGCAGCTTAGAAGGGCGGGGGGGCACAGATACGCAGTATTTT; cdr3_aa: CASSLEGRGGTDTQYF
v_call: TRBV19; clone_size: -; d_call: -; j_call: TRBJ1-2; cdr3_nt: TGTGCCGCCTCGCAGGGCTACGAATATGGCTACACCTTC; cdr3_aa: CAASQGYEYGYTF
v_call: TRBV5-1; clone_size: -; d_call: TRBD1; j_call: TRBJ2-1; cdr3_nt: TGCGCCAGCAGCTTGGTACAGGGGGATGAGCAGTTCTTC; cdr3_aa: CASSLVQGDEQFF
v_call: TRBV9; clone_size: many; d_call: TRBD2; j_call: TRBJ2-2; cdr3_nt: TGTGCCAGCAGACTAGCGGGTTCCGGGGAGCTGTTTTTT; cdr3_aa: CASRLAGSGELFF
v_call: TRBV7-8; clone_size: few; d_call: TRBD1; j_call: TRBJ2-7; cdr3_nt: TGTGCCAGCAGCTTATACGGGACAGCGAACTACGAGCAGTACTTC; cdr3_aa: CASSLYGTANYEQYF
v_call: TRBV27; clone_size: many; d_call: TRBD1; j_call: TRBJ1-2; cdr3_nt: TGTGCCAGCAGAGGGACAGTAGTCACCTTTACGGGCTACACCTTC; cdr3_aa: CASRGTVVTFTGYTF
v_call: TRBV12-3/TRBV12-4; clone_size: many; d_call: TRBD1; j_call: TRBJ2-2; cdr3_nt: TGTGCCAGCAGTCCCCGGGACAGCCACGCGAACACCGGGGAGCTGTTTTTT; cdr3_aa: CASSPRDSHANTGELFF
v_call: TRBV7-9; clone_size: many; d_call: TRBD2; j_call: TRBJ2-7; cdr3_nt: TGTGCCAGCAGCTCCCGACTAGCGGGAGATCACGAGCAGTACTTC; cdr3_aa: CASSSRLAGDHEQYF